This TCR beta chain was identified in a study of T-cell reconstitution after alpha-beta-depleted transplantation in children. Unique molecular identifiers were incorporated when the TCRbeta library was constructed. TCRdb reprocessed the PCR reads via MiXCR and lists one record per CDR3 protein. The repertoire holds hundreds of thousands of distinct CDR3 sequences, around a sixth seen once, with approximately 1.1% in the top ten. V shed 8 bases and J shed 4 bases, with 17 bases lying between them. The germline V gene encodes CDR1 LGHDT and CDR2 YNNKEL (reference sequence). The CDR3 is made up of 14 amino acids. In this sample, this clonotype turned up a few times.

V is TRBV3-1 and J is TRBJ1-2; a weak D match, TRBD1 (5 bases). The TCR comes from a human donor who donated a stem cell graft to a child with acute myeloid leukemia. The starting material was PBMCs from the stem cell graft donor, obtained from the stem cell graft. The CDR3 spells CASSAGTVPYGYTF. Here the CDR3 DNA reads TGTGCCAGCTCGGCCGGGACGGTGCCCTATGGCTACACCTTC.